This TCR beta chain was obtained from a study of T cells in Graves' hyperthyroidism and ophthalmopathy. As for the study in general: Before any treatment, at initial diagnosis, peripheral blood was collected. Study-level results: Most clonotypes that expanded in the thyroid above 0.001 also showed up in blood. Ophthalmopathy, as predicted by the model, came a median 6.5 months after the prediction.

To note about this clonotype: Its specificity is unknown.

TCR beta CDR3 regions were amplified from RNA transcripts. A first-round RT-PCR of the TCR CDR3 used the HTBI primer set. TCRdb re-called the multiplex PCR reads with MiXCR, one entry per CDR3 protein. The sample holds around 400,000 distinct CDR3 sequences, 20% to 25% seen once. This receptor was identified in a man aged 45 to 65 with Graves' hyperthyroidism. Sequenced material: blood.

CDR3 DNA sequence: TGCAGTGCTAGTGTCTCAGGGCTCTCCTACGAGCAGTACTTC. It translates to CSASVSGLSYEQYF. This chain uses TRBV20-1 with TRBJ2-7, with a possible D match to TRBD1 (5 bases). Trimming stripped 3 bases from V and 0 bases from J, with 12 bases between. This CDR3 comprises 14 residues. Germline CDR1 DFQATT, CDR2 SNEGSKA (reference sequence).